The present T cell receptor beta chain was sequenced within a study of T cells expressing NK-cell markers. Reanalyzing the 5' RACE reads, TCRdb keeps one entry per CDR3 protein, without DNA. This sample's table reports roughly 450,000 distinct CDR3 sequences. The CDR3 runs to 15 residues. The TCR comes from a woman aged 45-60 years in good health. The V and J genes are TRBV12-3 or TRBV12-4 and TRBJ1-5; TCRdb outputs TRBD1, but without DNA this stays unchecked. Material for sequencing was blood T cells: a sorted CD56 or NKG2C T cell subset, CD4+ or CD8+ T cells, or bulk PBMC T cells (not recorded which). This chain's CDR3 is CASSLDRVSNQPQHF.